This T cell receptor (beta chain) was profiled in a study of control samples from healthy donors and cancer patients. TCRdb's table, derived via immunoSEQ multiplex PCR, lists solely in-frame clones and lacks some. The repertoire consists of about 220,000 clones, with roughly 94% occurring once and the leading ten covering about 1.4%. V lost 2 bases, J lost 1 base, and 11 bases lay in between. Germline CDR1 SEHNR, CDR2 FQNEAQ (reference sequence). The CDR3 sequence is 15 residues long. The sequenced sample consisted of blood. The sequence came from a man aged 50-59 years in good health. The V and J genes are TRBV7-9 and TRBJ2-5, with D maybe TRBD2 (5 bases). This CDR3 is CASSLLPAVQETQYF. CDR3 DNA sequence: TGTGCCAGCAGCTTACTCCCAGCGGTCCAAGAGACCCAGTACTTC.